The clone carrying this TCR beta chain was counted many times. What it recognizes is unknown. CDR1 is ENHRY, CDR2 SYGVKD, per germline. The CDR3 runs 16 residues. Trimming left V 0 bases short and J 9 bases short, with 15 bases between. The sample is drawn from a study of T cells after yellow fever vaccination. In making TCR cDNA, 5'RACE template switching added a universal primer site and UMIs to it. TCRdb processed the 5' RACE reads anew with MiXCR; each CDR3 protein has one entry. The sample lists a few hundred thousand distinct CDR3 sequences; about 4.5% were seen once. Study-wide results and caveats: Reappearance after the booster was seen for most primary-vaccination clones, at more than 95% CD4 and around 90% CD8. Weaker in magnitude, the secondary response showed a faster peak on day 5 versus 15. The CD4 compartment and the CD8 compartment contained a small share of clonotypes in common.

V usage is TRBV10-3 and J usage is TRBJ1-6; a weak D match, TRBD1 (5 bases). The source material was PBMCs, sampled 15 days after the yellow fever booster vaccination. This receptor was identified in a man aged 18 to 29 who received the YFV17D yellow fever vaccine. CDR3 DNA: TGTGCCATCAGTGAGTCAAGGCAGGGCTTAAGTTCACCCCTCCACTTT. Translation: CAISESRQGLSSPLHF.